What follows is one T cell receptor beta chain and its context. The CDR3 runs 14 residues. V lost 6 bases and J 4 bases, leaving 15 bases between the germline ends. The V gene's germline CDR1 is MNHEY and CDR2 SVGAGI. Original analysis: Estimated nucleated cell counts came from reference gene primer amplification. Assay: immunoSEQ multiplex PCR; the TCRdb copy retains only in-frame clones and omits some. V and J calls and clone size follow that table, whereas D and trimming were derived from the DNA. The sample gives tens of thousands of clones, roughly 90% of which show up once; 5.5% to 6.5% is in the top ten. The data are from a study of blood T cell repertoires in COVID-19. Overall study context: Samples taken during acute and convalescent COVID-19 were collected in the United States, Italy and Spain. T cells, B-cell-depleted T cells, or PBMCs supplied cDNA or gDNA.

Material for sequencing was peripheral blood. J is TRBJ1-2 and V is TRBV6-5; D is possibly TRBD1 (5 bases). The source of this sequence is a human donor in a cohort sampled during active COVID-19. CDR3 nucleotide sequence: TGTGCCAGCAGCCCCAGCGGGGGTGGCTATGGCTACACCTTC. Its protein product is CASSPSGGGYGYTF.